The clone carrying this TCR beta chain was seen just once. The antigen remains unidentified. The germline V gene has CDR1 SGHTA and CDR2 FQGNSA. The trim removed 8 bases at V and 5 bases at J, leaving 16 bases unmatched. This CDR3 comprises 17 residues. This record belongs to a study of T cells in localized non-small cell lung cancer. Overall study results and limits: T cell clonality was highest in uninvolved adjacent lung, above tumor.

Assay used: immunoSEQ multiplex PCR; TCRdb lists only in-frame clones, some missing. The sample carries 64,000 or so clones, approximately 87% recorded once. This sequence was found in a woman aged 35-75 years with stage I lung adenocarcinoma. The source was peripheral blood, collected before any cancer treatment. The J gene is TRBJ2-2, the V gene TRBV7-2, with 8 bases fitting TRBD1. CDR3 protein: CASHRGTGDPWTGELFF. Here the CDR3 DNA reads TGTGCCAGCCACCGAGGGACAGGAGATCCCTGGACCGGGGAGCTGTTTTTT.